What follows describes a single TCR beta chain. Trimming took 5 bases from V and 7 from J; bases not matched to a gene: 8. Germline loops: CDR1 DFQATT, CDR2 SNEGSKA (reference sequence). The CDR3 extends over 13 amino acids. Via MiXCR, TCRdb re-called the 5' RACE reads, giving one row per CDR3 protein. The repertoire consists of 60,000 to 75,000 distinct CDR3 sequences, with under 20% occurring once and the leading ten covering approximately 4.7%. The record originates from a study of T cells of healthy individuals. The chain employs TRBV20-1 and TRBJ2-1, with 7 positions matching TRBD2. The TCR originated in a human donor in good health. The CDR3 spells CSALLAHGNEQFF. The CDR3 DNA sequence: TGCAGTGCTCTACTAGCGCACGGAAATGAGCAGTTCTTC.